Below, 3 T cell receptor beta chains from the same sample are listed, as sequenced in a study of Ad26.COV2.S vaccination and SARS-CoV-2 variants. Here immunoSEQ multiplex PCR was the method, and the copy in TCRdb shows in-frame clones only, minus some. Seen here are roughly 500,000 clones, approximately 89% observed once, and the top ten hold about 2.7%. Specified treatment: some 19 received Ad26.COV2.S at low or high dose, single or two shots; about five received placebo; per-sample allocation not given. Sampling occurred on day 63 after the first vaccine or placebo injection. The starting material was peripheral blood, obtained in a trial of Ad26.COV2.S vaccine versus placebo. The receptors come from a person aged 18-60 years who received the Ad26.COV2.S COVID-19 vaccine or a placebo.

The chain employs TRBV9 and TRBJ2-1; TRBD2 matches at 16 bases. The V gene's germline CDR1 is SGDLS and CDR2 YYNGEE. The V gene end was trimmed by 5 bases and the J gene end by 9 bases; junction bases not matched to a gene: 14. This CDR3 is built from 18 residues. CDR3 in amino acids: CASRTRIQGTSGRGEQFF. DNA for the CDR3: TGTGCCAGCAGAACCCGGATCCAGGGGACTAGCGGGAGGGGTGAGCAGTTCTTC.

This chain joins TRBV6-6 and TRBJ2-3; 13 bases fit TRBD2. V trimming: 8 bases; J trimming: 2 bases; junction bases outside the gene matches: 4. The CDR3 runs to 15 residues. The V gene's germline CDR1 is MNHNY and CDR2 SVGAGI (reference sequence). CDR3 sequence (DNA): TGTGCCAGCGGAGGGACTAGCGGGGACACAGATACGCAGTATTTT. Protein product: CASGGTSGDTDTQYF.

V is TRBV4-3 and J is TRBJ1-1, with D uncertain. V was clipped by 0 bases and J by 1 base, with 6 bases between them. This CDR3 has 14 amino acids. Germline values: CDR1 LGHNA, CDR2 YSLEER. CDR3 bases: TGCGCCAGCAGCCAAGAAAAAGGGAACACTGAAGCTTTCTTT. It translates to CASSQEKGNTEAFF.